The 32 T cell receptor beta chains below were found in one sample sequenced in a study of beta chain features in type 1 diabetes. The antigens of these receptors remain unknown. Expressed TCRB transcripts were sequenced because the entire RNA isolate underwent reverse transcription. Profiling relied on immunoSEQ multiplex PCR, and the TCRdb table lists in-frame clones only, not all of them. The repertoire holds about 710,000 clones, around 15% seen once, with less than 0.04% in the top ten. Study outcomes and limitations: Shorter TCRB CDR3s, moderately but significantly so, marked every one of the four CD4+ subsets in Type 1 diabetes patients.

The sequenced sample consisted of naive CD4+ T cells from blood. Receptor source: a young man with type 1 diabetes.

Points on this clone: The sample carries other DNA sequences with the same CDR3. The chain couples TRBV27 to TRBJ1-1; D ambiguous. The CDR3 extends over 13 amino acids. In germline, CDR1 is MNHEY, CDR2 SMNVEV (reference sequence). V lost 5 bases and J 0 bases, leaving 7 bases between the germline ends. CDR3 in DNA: TGTGCCAGCAGTCTCCTCATGAACACTGAAGCTTTCTTT. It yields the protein CASSLLMNTEAFF.

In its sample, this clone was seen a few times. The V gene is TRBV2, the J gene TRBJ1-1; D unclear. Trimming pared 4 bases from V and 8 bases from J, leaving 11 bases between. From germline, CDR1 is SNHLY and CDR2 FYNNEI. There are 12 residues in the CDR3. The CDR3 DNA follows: TGTGCCAGCAGTGTCATCCCGCGGGAAGCTTTCTTT. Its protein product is CASSVIPREAFF.

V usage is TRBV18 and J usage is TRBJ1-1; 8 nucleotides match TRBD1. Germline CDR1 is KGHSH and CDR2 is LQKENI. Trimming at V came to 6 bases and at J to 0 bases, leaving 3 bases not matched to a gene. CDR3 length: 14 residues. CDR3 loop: CASSPGGLNTEAFF. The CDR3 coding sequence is TGTGCCAGCTCTCCAGGGGGCCTGAACACTGAAGCTTTCTTT.

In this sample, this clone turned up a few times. The CDR3 spells CASSPPGTSGYEQYF. The DNA of the CDR3 is TGTGCCAGCAGCCCCCCCGGGACTAGCGGGTACGAGCAGTACTTC. The chain combines TRBV7-3 with TRBJ2-7, with 12 bases lining up with TRBD2. There are 15 residues in the CDR3. CDR1 SGHTA and CDR2 FQGTGA come from the germline V gene. With V trimmed by 5 bases and J by 4 bases, 6 bases remained unmatched.

CDR3 DNA sequence: TGCGCCAGCAGCCAAGAAGGGGAAAATTCACCCCTCCACTTT. As protein: CASSQEGENSPLHF. The genes are TRBV4-3 and TRBJ1-6; D perhaps matches TRBD1 (5 bases). Germline CDR1 and CDR2: LGHNA and YSLEER. Trimming pared 0 bases from V and 7 bases from J, leaving 7 bases between. This CDR3 is built from 14 residues.

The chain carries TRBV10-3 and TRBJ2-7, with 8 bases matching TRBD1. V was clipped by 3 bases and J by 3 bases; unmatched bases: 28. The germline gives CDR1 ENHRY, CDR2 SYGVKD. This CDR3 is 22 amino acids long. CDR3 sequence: CAISEGAGGAIRLRRLFYEQYF. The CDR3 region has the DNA TGTGCCATCAGTGAAGGGGCAGGGGGCGCGATACGGCTACGTCGGTTATTCTACGAGCAGTACTTC.

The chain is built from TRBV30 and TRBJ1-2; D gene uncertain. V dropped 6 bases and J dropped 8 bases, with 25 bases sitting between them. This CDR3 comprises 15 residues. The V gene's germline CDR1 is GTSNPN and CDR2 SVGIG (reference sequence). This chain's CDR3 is CACRSQLAAPRGYTF. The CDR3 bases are TGTGCCTGCAGAAGTCAACTCGCGGCCCCGCGAGGCTACACCTTC.

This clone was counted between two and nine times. CDR3 amino acids: CASSPGGNQETQYF. In DNA, the CDR3 is TGTGCCAGCAGCCCTGGCGGGAATCAAGAGACCCAGTACTTC. The chain carries TRBV7-2 and TRBJ2-5; tentative D call: TRBD2 (6 bases). The V gene's germline CDR1 is SGHTA and CDR2 FQGNSA. V was shortened by 5 bases and J by 2 bases, with 12 bases between the two germline ends. The CDR3 covers 14 residues.

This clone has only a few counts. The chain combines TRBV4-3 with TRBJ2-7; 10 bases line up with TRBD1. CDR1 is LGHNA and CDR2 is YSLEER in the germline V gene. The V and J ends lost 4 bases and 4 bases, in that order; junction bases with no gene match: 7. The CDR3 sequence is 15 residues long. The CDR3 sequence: CASSLQTGGVYEQYF. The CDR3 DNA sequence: TGCGCCAGCAGCCTTCAGACAGGGGGCGTGTACGAGCAGTACTTC.

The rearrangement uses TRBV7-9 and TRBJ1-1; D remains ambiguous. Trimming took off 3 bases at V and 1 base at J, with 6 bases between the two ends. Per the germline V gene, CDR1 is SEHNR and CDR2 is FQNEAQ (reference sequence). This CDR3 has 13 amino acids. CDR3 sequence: CASSFRGNTEAFF. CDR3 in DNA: TGTGCCAGCAGCTTCCGTGGGAACACTGAAGCTTTCTTT.

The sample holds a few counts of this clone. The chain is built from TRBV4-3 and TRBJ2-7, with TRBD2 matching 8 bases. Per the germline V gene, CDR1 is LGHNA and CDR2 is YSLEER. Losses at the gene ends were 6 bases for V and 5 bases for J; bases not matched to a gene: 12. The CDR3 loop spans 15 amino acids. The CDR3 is CASSPREGLVDEQYF. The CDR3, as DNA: TGCGCCAGCAGTCCCCGGGAGGGTCTCGTTGACGAGCAGTACTTC.

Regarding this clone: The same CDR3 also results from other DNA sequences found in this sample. CDR3 in DNA: TGTGCCAGCAGCCTAGGCGGGTTTTCCTACGAGCAGTACTTC. It codes for CASSLGGFSYEQYF. The chain uses TRBV7-2 and TRBJ2-7; a weak D match, TRBD2 (5 bases). Trimming cost V 5 bases and J 1 base, with 12 bases left between them. Germline assignment: CDR1 SGHTA and CDR2 FQGNSA. The CDR3 is 14 amino acids.

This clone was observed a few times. In DNA, the CDR3 is TGCAGTGCTGGGGACCCCTGGGAGCAGTACTTC. It is translated as CSAGDPWEQYF. The chain recombines TRBV20-1 with TRBJ2-7; D may match TRBD1 or TRBD2 (5 bases each). From germline, CDR1 is DFQATT and CDR2 SNEGSKA (reference sequence). V lost 5 bases, J lost 7 bases, and 12 bases lay in between. The length of the CDR3 is 11 residues.

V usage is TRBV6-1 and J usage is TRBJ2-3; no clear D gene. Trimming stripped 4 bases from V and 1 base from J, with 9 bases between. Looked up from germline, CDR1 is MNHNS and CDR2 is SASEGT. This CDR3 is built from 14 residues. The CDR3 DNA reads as TGTGCCAGCAGTGTGGAGCCCGGCACAGATACGCAGTATTTT. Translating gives CASSVEPGTDTQYF.

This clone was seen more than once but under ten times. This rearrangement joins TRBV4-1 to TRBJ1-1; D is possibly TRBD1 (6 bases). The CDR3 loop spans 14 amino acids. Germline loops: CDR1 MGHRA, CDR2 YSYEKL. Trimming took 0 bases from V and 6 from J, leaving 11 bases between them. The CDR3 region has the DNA TGCGCCAGCAGCCAAGAACAGGGTCGGGCTGAAGCTTTCTTT. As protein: CASSQEQGRAEAFF.

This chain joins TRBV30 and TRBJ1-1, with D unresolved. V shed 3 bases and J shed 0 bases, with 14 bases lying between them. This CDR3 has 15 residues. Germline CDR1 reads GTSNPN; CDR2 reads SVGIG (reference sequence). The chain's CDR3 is CAWSPPQALNTEAFF. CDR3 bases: TGTGCCTGGAGCCCCCCGCAGGCTCTGAACACTGAAGCTTTCTTT.

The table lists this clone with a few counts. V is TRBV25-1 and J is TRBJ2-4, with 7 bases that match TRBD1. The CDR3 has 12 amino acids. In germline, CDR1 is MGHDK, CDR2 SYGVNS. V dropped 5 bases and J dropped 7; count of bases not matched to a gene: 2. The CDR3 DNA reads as TGTGCCAGCAGTCCGACAGGGAACATTCAGTACTTC. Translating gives CASSPTGNIQYF.

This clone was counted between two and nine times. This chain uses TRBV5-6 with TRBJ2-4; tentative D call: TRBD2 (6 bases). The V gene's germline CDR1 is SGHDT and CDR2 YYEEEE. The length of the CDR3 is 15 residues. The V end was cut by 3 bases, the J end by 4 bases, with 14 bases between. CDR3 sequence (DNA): TGTGCCAGCAGCTCCCCGTACGGGAGTAAAAACATTCAGTACTTC. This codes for CASSSPYGSKNIQYF. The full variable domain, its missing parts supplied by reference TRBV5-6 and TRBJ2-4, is DAGVTQSPTHLIKTRGQQVTLRCSPKSGHDTVSWYQQALGQGPQFIFQYYEEEERQRGNFPDRFSGHQFPNYSSELNVNALLLGDSALYLCASSSPYGSKNIQYFGAGTRLSVL.

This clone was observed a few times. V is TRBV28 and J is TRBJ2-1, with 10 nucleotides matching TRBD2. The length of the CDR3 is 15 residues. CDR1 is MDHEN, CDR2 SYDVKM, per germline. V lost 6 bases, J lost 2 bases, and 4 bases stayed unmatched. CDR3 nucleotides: TGTGCCAGCAGCTCTACTAGCGGGGCCTACAATGAGCAGTTCTTC. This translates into CASSSTSGAYNEQFF.

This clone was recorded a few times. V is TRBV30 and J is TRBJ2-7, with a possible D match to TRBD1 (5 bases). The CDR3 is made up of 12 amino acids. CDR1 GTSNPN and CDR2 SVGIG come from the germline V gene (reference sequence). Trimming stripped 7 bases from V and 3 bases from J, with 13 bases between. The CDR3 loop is CAYKTTDYEQYF. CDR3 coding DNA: TGTGCCTACAAAACGACAGACTACGAGCAGTACTTC.

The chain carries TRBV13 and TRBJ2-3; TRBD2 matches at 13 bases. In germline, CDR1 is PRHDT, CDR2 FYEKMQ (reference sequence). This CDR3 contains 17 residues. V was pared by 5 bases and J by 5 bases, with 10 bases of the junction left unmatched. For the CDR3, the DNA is TGTGCCAGCAGCCCCGCTTTGGGACTAGCGGGAAGAGATACGCAGTATTTT. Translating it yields CASSPALGLAGRDTQYF.

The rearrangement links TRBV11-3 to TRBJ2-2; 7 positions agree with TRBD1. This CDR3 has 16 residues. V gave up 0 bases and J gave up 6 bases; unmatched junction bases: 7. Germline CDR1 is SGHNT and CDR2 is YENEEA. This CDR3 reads CASSLEGGQAPGELFF. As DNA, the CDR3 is TGTGCCAGCAGCTTAGAGGGCGGACAGGCCCCCGGGGAGCTGTTTTTT. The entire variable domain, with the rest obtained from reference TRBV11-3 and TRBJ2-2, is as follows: EAGVVQSPRYKIIEKKQPVAFWCNPISGHNTLYWYLQNLGQGPELLIRYENEEAVDDSQLPKDRFSAERLKGVDSTLKIQPAELGDSAVYLCASSLEGGQAPGELFFGEGSRLTVL.

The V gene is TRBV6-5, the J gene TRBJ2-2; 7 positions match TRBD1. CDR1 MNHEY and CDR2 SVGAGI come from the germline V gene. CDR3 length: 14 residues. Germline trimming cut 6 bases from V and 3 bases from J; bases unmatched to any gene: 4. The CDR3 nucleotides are TGTGCCAGCAGACCCGGGACAGACACCGGGGAGCTGTTTTTT. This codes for CASRPGTDTGELFF.

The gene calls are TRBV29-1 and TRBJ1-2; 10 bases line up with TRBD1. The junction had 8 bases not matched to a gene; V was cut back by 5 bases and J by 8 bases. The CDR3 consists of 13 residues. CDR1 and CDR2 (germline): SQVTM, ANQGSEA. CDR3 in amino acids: CSVWDRGRVGYTF. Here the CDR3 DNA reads TGCAGCGTTTGGGACAGGGGAAGGGTGGGCTACACCTTC. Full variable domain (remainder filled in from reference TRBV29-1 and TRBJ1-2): SAVISQKPSRDICQRGTSLTIQCQVDSQVTMMFWYRQQPGQSLTLIATANQGSEATYESGFVIDKFPISRPNLTFSTLTVSNMSPEDSSIYLCSVWDRGRVGYTFGSGTRLTVV.

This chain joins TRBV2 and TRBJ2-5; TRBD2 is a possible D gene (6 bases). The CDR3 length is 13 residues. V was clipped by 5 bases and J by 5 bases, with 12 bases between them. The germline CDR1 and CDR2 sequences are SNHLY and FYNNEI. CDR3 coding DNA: TGTGCCAGCAGTCTTCGTGGAGGGGAGACCCAGTACTTC. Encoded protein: CASSLRGGETQYF.

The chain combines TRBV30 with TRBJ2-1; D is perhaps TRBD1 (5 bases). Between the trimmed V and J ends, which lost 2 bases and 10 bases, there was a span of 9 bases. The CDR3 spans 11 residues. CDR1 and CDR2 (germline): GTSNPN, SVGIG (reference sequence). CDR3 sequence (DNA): TGTGCCTGGAGTCTTAACAGGGAGCAGTTCTTC. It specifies CAWSLNREQFF.

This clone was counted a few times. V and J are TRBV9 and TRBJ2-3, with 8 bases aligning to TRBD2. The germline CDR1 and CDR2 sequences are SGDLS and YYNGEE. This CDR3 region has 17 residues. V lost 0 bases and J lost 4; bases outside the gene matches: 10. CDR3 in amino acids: CASSVGSGGNLADTQYF. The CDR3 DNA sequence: TGTGCCAGCAGCGTAGGAAGCGGGGGAAACTTGGCAGATACGCAGTATTTT.

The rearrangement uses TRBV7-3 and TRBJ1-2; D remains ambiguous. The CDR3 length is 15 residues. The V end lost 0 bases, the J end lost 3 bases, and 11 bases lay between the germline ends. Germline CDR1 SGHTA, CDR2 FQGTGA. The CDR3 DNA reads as TGTGCCAGCAGCTTAACCGGAGACGGTGACTATGGCTACACCTTC. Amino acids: CASSLTGDGDYGYTF.

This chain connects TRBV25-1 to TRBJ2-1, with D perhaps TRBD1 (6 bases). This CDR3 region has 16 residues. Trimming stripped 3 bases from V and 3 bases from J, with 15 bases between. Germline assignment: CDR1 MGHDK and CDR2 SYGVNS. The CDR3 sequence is CASSDLGQPGYNEQFF. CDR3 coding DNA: TGTGCCAGCAGTGACTTAGGACAGCCTGGCTACAATGAGCAGTTCTTC. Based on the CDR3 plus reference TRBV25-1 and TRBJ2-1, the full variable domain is EADIYQTPRYLVIGTGKKITLECSQTMGHDKMYWYQQDPGMELHLIHYSYGVNSTEKGDLSSESTVSRIRTEHFPLTLESARPSHTSQYLCASSDLGQPGYNEQFFGPGTRLTVL.

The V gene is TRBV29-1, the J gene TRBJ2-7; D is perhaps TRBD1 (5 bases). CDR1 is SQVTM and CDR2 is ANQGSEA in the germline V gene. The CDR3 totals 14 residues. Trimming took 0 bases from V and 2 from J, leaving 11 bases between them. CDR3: CSVEDEDSPYEQYF. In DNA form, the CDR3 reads TGCAGCGTTGAAGATGAAGACAGTCCCTACGAGCAGTACTTC.

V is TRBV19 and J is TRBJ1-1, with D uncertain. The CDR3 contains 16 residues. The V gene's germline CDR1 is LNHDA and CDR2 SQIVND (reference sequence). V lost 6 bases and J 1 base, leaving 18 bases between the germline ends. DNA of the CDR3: TGTGCCAGTAGCAATGCCCAAGGTGGAGGGAACACTGAAGCTTTCTTT. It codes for CASSNAQGGGNTEAFF.

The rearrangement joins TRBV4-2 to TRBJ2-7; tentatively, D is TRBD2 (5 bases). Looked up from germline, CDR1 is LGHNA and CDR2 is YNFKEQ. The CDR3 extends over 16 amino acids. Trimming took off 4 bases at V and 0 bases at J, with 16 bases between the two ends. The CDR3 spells CASSPASWLDSYEQYF. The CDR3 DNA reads TGTGCCAGCAGCCCGGCTAGCTGGTTAGACTCCTACGAGCAGTACTTC.